The T cell receptor (beta chain) under discussion was sequenced for a study of blood T cells in healthy people across ages. In the case of this clonotype: Its antigen is undetermined.

Peripheral blood from each donor was collected in a volume of about 10 milliliters. Study-wide results and limits: A strong correlation between TCR beta diversity and naive T cell percentage was seen. Because sorting was not performed, PBMCs prevented conclusive naive versus antigen-experienced comparison. Significant beta diversity loss was already apparent by age approximately 38, declining roughly linearly.

With 3 bases clipped from V and 0 bases from J, the junction kept 11 bases outside the gene matches. The CDR3 has 19 amino acids. Using a J-beta primer mix together with a sample-barcoded 5' primer, a second PCR was run for roughly 7 to 11 cycles. TCRdb used MiXCR to reprocess the 5' RACE reads, holding one entry per CDR3 protein. The sample yields about 760,000 distinct CDR3 sequences, about 56% seen once. The chain combines TRBV12-3 or TRBV12-4 with TRBJ2-4; 10 bases agree with TRBD1. The source material was blood. This TCR derives from a man in his forties in good health. CDR3 DNA sequence: TGTGCCAGCAGTTTTCTTATTTGGGACAGGGGACTAGCCAAAAACATTCAGTACTTC. It is translated as CASSFLIWDRGLAKNIQYF.